A single sample gave rise to the 26 T cell receptor beta chains below, sequenced in a study of early T cells in non-severe SARS-CoV-2 infection. TCRdb redid the calling of the 5' RACE reads with MiXCR, one entry per CDR3 protein. The sample yields about 64,000 distinct CDR3 sequences, around 13% seen once. The sample taken for sequencing was whole blood. The receptors originated from an adult who was a healthcare worker with PCR-confirmed SARS-CoV-2 infection or an uninfected control (not recorded which).

This clonotype was seen many times. CDR3 in DNA: TGCGCCAGCAGCCAAGTTTTGGGACAGGCGACCTACGAGCAGTACTTC. Translated: CASSQVLGQATYEQYF. The chain has TRBV4-3 and TRBJ2-7; 8 bases agree with TRBD1. Germline V lookup: CDR1 LGHNA, CDR2 YSLEER. This CDR3 contains 16 residues. V lost 1 base, J lost 2 bases, and 7 bases stayed unmatched.

The chain couples TRBV28 to TRBJ1-5; D possibly corresponds to TRBD1 (6 bases). Germline V gene lookup returns CDR1 MDHEN and CDR2 SYDVKM. V shed 11 bases and J shed 1 base, with 9 bases lying between them. The CDR3 is 12 amino acids. The CDR3, as DNA: TGTGCCTTGGGGGGCAGCAATCAGCCCCAGCATTTT. Translating gives CALGGSNQPQHF.

This clonotype showed up just a few times. This chain links TRBV5-1 with TRBJ2-5; D remains unclear. This CDR3 is 13 amino acids long. Trimming cost V 0 bases and J 4 bases, with 7 bases left between them. The V gene's germline CDR1 is SGHRS and CDR2 YFSETQ. Written as DNA, the CDR3 is TGCGCCAGCAGCTTGGTCCCGGCAGAGACCCAGTACTTC. Its protein product is CASSLVPAETQYF. The whole variable domain, remainder taken from reference TRBV5-1 and TRBJ2-5, is KAGVTQTPRYLIKTRGQQVTLSCSPISGHRSVSWYQQTPGQGLQFLFEYFSETQRNKGNFPGRFSGRQFSNSRSEMNVSTLELGDSALYLCASSLVPAETQYFGPGTRLLVL.

The chain is built from TRBV11-2 and TRBJ1-2, with no clear D. V lost 5 bases to trimming and J lost 7 bases, with 14 bases between them. This CDR3 spans 13 amino acids. Looked up from germline, CDR1 is SGHAT and CDR2 is FQNNGV. This CDR3 is CASSPTSAGGYTF. The CDR3, as DNA: TGTGCCAGCAGCCCTACTTCCGCCGGTGGCTACACCTTC.

The V and J genes are TRBV29-1 and TRBJ2-1, with no clear D. V lost 2 bases to trimming and J lost 5 bases, with 7 bases between them. This CDR3 region has 12 residues. Germline V gene lookup returns CDR1 SQVTM and CDR2 ANQGSEA. CDR3 coding DNA: TGCAGCGTTGAACGCGCTGACAATGAGCAGTTCTTC. It specifies CSVERADNEQFF.

The sample holds a few counts of this clonotype. The rearrangement joins TRBV2 to TRBJ2-7; a possible D gene is TRBD2 (5 bases). The CDR3 is 13 amino acids. The germline CDR1 and CDR2 sequences are SNHLY and FYNNEI. V dropped 8 bases and J dropped 0 bases, with 11 bases sitting between them. This CDR3 reads CASAIRDSYEQYF. For the CDR3, the DNA is TGTGCCAGCGCTATACGGGACTCCTACGAGCAGTACTTC. Combining the CDR3 with reference TRBV2 and TRBJ2-7 gives the whole variable domain EPEVTQTPSHQVTQMGQEVILRCVPISNHLYFYWYRQILGQKVEFLVSFYNNEISEKSEIFDDQFSVERPDGSNFTLKIRSTKLEDSAMYFCASAIRDSYEQYFGPGTRLTVT.

This clonotype appeared a few times. V usage is TRBV24-1 and J usage is TRBJ2-1; D remains unclear. Germline V gene lookup returns CDR1 KGHDR and CDR2 SFDVKD. V lost 9 bases, J lost 4 bases, and 12 bases lay in between. This CDR3 region has 13 residues. The CDR3: CATSDPGYNEQFF. The DNA for the CDR3 is TGTGCCACCTCGGATCCAGGTTACAATGAGCAGTTCTTC.

The sample holds many counts of this clonotype. V usage is TRBV6-6 and J usage is TRBJ2-4; perhaps TRBD2 as D (5 bases). Germline values: CDR1 MNHNY, CDR2 SVGAGI (reference sequence). The CDR3 consists of 14 residues. V was cut by 8 bases and J by 5 bases, with 16 bases left in between. The CDR3 DNA follows: TGTGCCAGCTCGGGATCCGGACGGGAAAACATTCAGTACTTC. The encoded protein is CASSGSGRENIQYF.

The chain links TRBV7-2 to TRBJ2-3, with 10 bases identical to TRBD2. V lost 5 bases and J lost 4; bases outside the gene matches: 6. Germline V gene lookup returns CDR1 SGHTA and CDR2 FQGNSA. The length of the CDR3 is 15 residues. As DNA, the CDR3 is TGTGCCAGCAGCCCAGAGCGGGGGGGGGCAGATACGCAGTATTTT. It specifies CASSPERGGADTQYF.

V usage is TRBV29-1 and J usage is TRBJ2-7, with D perhaps matching TRBD1 (5 bases). Trimming removed 3 bases from V and 0 bases from J, with 12 bases in between. CDR3 length equals 14 residues. Germline assignment: CDR1 SQVTM and CDR2 ANQGSEA. CDR3 region: CSVESRVGSYEQYF. The CDR3 DNA is TGCAGCGTTGAGTCCAGGGTTGGCTCCTACGAGCAGTACTTC.

This chain connects TRBV7-2 to TRBJ2-5; 7 bases align to TRBD2. Germline CDR1 reads SGHTA; CDR2 reads FQGNSA. The CDR3 covers 14 residues. The V and J ends lost 3 bases and 5 bases, in that order; junction bases with no gene match: 6. CDR3 residues: CASSFGLEGETQYF. CDR3 in DNA: TGTGCCAGCAGCTTTGGACTAGAGGGGGAGACCCAGTACTTC.

This clonotype has just a few counts. The chain joins TRBV9 to TRBJ2-2; no clear D gene. This CDR3 is 12 amino acids long. The germline V and J ends were trimmed by 0 bases and 7 bases, with 4 bases remaining between them. CDR1 SGDLS and CDR2 YYNGEE come from the germline V gene. The CDR3: CASSVGVGELFF. The CDR3 DNA reads as TGTGCCAGCAGCGTAGGAGTCGGGGAGCTGTTTTTT.

The sample holds many counts of this clonotype. The V and J genes are TRBV12-3 or TRBV12-4 and TRBJ2-2; no firm D call. The V end lost 3 bases, the J end lost 7 bases, and 12 bases lay between the germline ends. This CDR3 spans 14 amino acids. CDR3 protein: CASSFSPVGGELFF. The CDR3 coding sequence is TGTGCCAGCAGTTTCAGTCCGGTGGGCGGGGAGCTGTTTTTT.

This clonotype has more than one count but fewer than ten. This rearrangement joins TRBV11-2 to TRBJ1-3, with D unclear. Germline V gene data show CDR1 as SGHAT and CDR2 as FQNNGV. This CDR3 spans 14 amino acids. V gave up 5 bases and J gave up 0 bases, with 8 bases separating them. CDR3 DNA sequence: TGTGCCAGCAGCCACCCAGGCTCTGGAAACACCATATATTTT. This gives the protein CASSHPGSGNTIYF. The full variable domain, completed using reference TRBV11-2 and TRBJ1-3, is EAGVAQSPRYKIIEKRQSVAFWCNPISGHATLYWYQQILGQGPKLLIQFQNNGVVDDSQLPKDRFSAERLKGVDSTLKIQPAKLEDSAVYLCASSHPGSGNTIYFGEGSWLTVV.

V is TRBV3-1 and J is TRBJ2-7; D uncertain. Germline values: CDR1 LGHDT, CDR2 YNNKEL (reference sequence). CDR3 length: 14 amino acids. V lost 0 bases to trimming and J lost 5 bases, with 11 bases between them. The DNA for the CDR3 is TGTGCCAGCAGCCAAGATCCGCAGGCCCACGAGCAGTACTTC. Translation: CASSQDPQAHEQYF.

This clonotype was found a few times. J is TRBJ2-2 and V is TRBV29-1, with D hard to call. V was cut by 4 bases and J by 6 bases, with 12 bases left in between. CDR1 and CDR2 from the germline V gene are SQVTM and ANQGSEA. The CDR3 has 13 residues. CDR3 in amino acids: CSVVTTRAGELFF. DNA of the CDR3: TGCAGCGTTGTTACGACAAGGGCCGGGGAGCTGTTTTTT.

This clonotype was seen more than once but under ten times. This rearrangement joins TRBV18 to TRBJ2-5, with 8 bases lining up with TRBD2. Germline CDR1 and CDR2: KGHSH and LQKENI. The CDR3 sequence is 16 residues long. Losses at the gene ends were 3 bases for V and 5 bases for J; bases not matched to a gene: 11. Here the CDR3 DNA reads TGTGCCAGCTCACCTGACAGACTCAGCGGGGGCGAGACCCAGTACTTC. Translating gives CASSPDRLSGGETQYF.

The chain joins TRBV12-3 or TRBV12-4 to TRBJ2-7; D possibly uses TRBD1 or TRBD2 (5 bases each). V was pared by 3 bases and J by 2 bases, with 8 bases between. This CDR3 contains 13 residues. The CDR3 nucleotides read TGTGCCAGCAGTTTGAAGGGACCCTACGAGCAGTACTTC. Its translation is CASSLKGPYEQYF.

This clonotype was recorded at least ten times. V and J are TRBV10-3 and TRBJ2-1, with TRBD2 identical over 8 bases. This CDR3 contains 15 residues. CDR1 is ENHRY, CDR2 SYGVKD, per germline. V gave up 3 bases and J gave up 8 bases; unmatched junction bases: 9. The DNA of the CDR3 is TGTGCCATCAGTGACGGGGGGGCCTTAAAAGATGAGCAGTTCTTC. Protein product: CAISDGGALKDEQFF.

This clonotype was seen more than once but under ten times. The chain employs TRBV30 and TRBJ1-1; D uncertain. Looked up from germline, CDR1 is GTSNPN and CDR2 is SVGIG (reference sequence). The CDR3 contains 15 residues. The V and J ends lost 0 bases and 2 bases respectively, with 13 bases between them. This CDR3 is CAWSVRRQVNTEAFF. The CDR3 coding sequence is TGTGCCTGGAGTGTAAGGCGGCAGGTTAACACTGAAGCTTTCTTT.

This clonotype has only a few counts. J is TRBJ2-7 and V is TRBV7-9; D is possibly TRBD1 or TRBD2 (5 bases each). Trimming took 5 bases from V and 9 from J, leaving 20 bases between them. Germline values: CDR1 SEHNR, CDR2 FQNEAQ (reference sequence). This CDR3 has 14 residues. CDR3 protein: CASSPGTARTAQYF. Written as DNA, the CDR3 is TGTGCCAGCAGCCCCGGGACCGCGCGGACCGCGCAGTACTTC.

A few counts support this clonotype. V gene TRBV19 combines with J gene TRBJ2-3; the D call may be TRBD1 or TRBD2 (6 bases each). The V and J ends lost 3 bases and 3 bases respectively, with 13 bases between them. Looked up from germline, CDR1 is LNHDA and CDR2 is SQIVND (reference sequence). The CDR3 totals 15 residues. The CDR3 sequence: CASSMGGVGTDTQYF. CDR3 DNA sequence: TGTGCCAGTAGTATGGGGGGCGTTGGGACAGATACGCAGTATTTT.

This clonotype was counted once. The CDR3 DNA reads TGTGCCAGCGGCCCGGGGGTCGATACGCAGTATTTT. It yields the protein CASGPGVDTQYF. The chain joins TRBV5-6 to TRBJ2-3, with D perhaps TRBD2 (6 bases). The CDR3 totals 12 residues. V was pared by 7 bases and J by 6 bases, with 12 bases between. CDR1 is SGHDT and CDR2 is YYEEEE in the germline V gene.

V usage is TRBV7-3 and J usage is TRBJ2-1; 10 nucleotides align to TRBD1. The V gene end was trimmed by 5 bases and the J gene end by 0 bases; junction bases not matched to a gene: 4. Germline-derived CDR1 and CDR2 are SGHTA and FQGTGA. This CDR3 contains 16 residues. The CDR3: CASSPGTGVSYNEQFF. The CDR3 bases are TGTGCCAGCAGCCCCGGGACAGGGGTCTCCTACAATGAGCAGTTCTTC.

Points on this clonotype: At one end the junction does not follow the germline gene, possibly because of a read error. The chain combines TRBV7-2 with TRBJ1-3; possibly TRBD1 for D (6 bases). The CDR3 loop spans 15 amino acids. Germline CDR1 reads SGHTA; CDR2 reads FQGNSA. This CDR3 reads CASSPTGPPGNTIYF. CDR3 DNA sequence: TGTGCCAGCAGCCCAACAGGGCCTCCTGGTAACACCATATATTTT. Supplemented by reference TRBV7-2 and TRBJ1-3, the full variable domain reads GAGVSQSPSNKVTEKGKDVELRCDPISGHTALYWYRQSLGQGLEFLIYFQGNSAPDKSGLPSDRFSAERTGGSVSTLTIQRTQQEDSAVYLCASSPTGPPGNTIYFGEGSWLTVV.

The V call is TRBV7-2, the J call TRBJ2-3; D call uncertain. Germline assignment: CDR1 SGHTA and CDR2 FQGNSA. Trimming removed 5 bases from V and 8 bases from J, with 14 bases in between. CDR3 length: 13 residues. This CDR3 reads CASSPWASTTQYF. Written as DNA, the CDR3 is TGTGCCAGCAGCCCTTGGGCCTCAACTACGCAGTATTTT.